This is a list of T cell receptor beta chains from one sample in a study of blood T cell repertoires in COVID-19. Method: immunoSEQ multiplex PCR; TCRdb's copy keeps in-frame clones and lacks some. The sample shows some 300,000 clones, more than 70% of them seen only once. The sequenced sample consisted of PBMCs or T cells enriched from blood (not recorded which). The receptor set was obtained from an older woman in a cohort exposed to, infected with or recovered from COVID-19 (not recorded which). Both conserved end residues are part of each CDR3. Each record gives: D gene, V gene, clone size, J gene, CDR3 protein, CDR3 DNA. A D gene is named only where the DNA matches it firmly. Clone size, where shown, is once, few, many, or a class for clones that have expanded.

TRBD1	TRBV7-6	-	TRBJ1-1	CASSYPGQGGPEDTEAFF	TGTGCCAGCAGCTACCCAGGACAGGGAGGCCCCGAAGACACTGAAGCTTTCTTT
-	TRBV7-6	many	TRBJ2-2	CASSLEERPLNTGELFF	TGTGCCAGCAGCTTAGAGGAGCGCCCCCTGAACACCGGGGAGCTGTTTTTT
-	TRBV6-5	-	TRBJ2-6	CASTPQSGANVLTF	TGTGCCAGCACCCCTCAGTCTGGGGCCAACGTCCTGACTTTC
TRBD2	TRBV6-6	-	TRBJ2-7	CASSPPGTSGRPSSYEQYF	TGTGCCAGCAGTCCTCCAGGGACTAGCGGGAGGCCGAGCTCCTACGAGCAGTACTTC
-	TRBV24-1	-	TRBJ2-7	CATSEAERTYEQYF	TGTGCCACCAGTGAGGCAGAGCGCACCTACGAGCAGTACTTC
TRBD2	TRBV6-5	few	TRBJ2-7	CASKMTSRTYEQYF	TGTGCCAGCAAGATGACTAGCAGAACCTACGAGCAGTACTTC
-	TRBV27	once	TRBJ1-2	CASSLLRGNYGYTF	TGTGCCAGCAGTTTATTGAGGGGGAACTATGGCTACACCTTC
-	TRBV9	-	TRBJ2-5	CASSAERNPAETQYF	TGTGCCAGCAGCGCTGAGCGGAACCCCGCCGAGACCCAGTACTTC
-	TRBV5-5	-	TRBJ1-3	CASSLGQNSGNTIYF	TGTGCCAGCAGCTTGGGACAAAACTCTGGAAACACCATATATTTT
-	TRBV6-5	once	TRBJ1-2	CASSTNRVHGYTF	TGTGCCAGCAGTACGAACAGGGTTCATGGCTACACCTTC
-	TRBV10-3	-	TRBJ1-5	CAITGDRGQPQHF	TGTGCCATCACAGGGGATAGGGGTCAGCCCCAGCATTTT
-	TRBV14	-	TRBJ2-3	CASSQERLVTQYF	TGTGCCAGCAGCCAAGAGAGGTTGGTCACGCAGTATTTT
-	TRBV24-1	-	TRBJ2-2	CATSDPPQGRLNTGELFF	TGTGCCACCAGTGACCCCCCCCAGGGGCGGTTGAACACCGGGGAGCTGTTTTTT
TRBD2	TRBV7-9	-	TRBJ2-2	CASSLGTSGIRELFF	TGTGCCAGCAGCTTGGGGACTAGCGGGATACGGGAGCTGTTTTTT